Below, one T cell receptor beta chain is given with its context. This clone was detected only a few times. No cognate antigen has been identified for it. The record has no base qualities; no much larger clone is one base away. At one collaborating source in Seattle, patients were enrolled during active infection and were followed longitudinally through the course of disease. Whole blood was collected in K2EDTA tubes by collaborating institutions according to the institutions' own protocols. For TCRbeta analysis, collaborators shipped samples as frozen whole blood, isolated PBMCs, or DNA extracted from either of those sample types. The data derive from a study of blood T cell repertoires in COVID-19 (dated by TCRdb to the early 2020s). For the wider study: Collaborator samples came from the United States, Italy and Spain and covered acute and convalescent phases of COVID-19. Where HLA class I and class II types were available, the types were taken from metadata supplied by the sample provider, not from assay-based typing. Nearly every sample came with metadata listing a de-identified subject ID, COVID-19 status, age in years and sex. Subjects who had been exposed to COVID-19, were actively infected with it, or had recovered from it provided the deeply sampled blood TCRbeta repertoires that made up the dataset. A freely available public database, intended as a resource for researchers studying the immune response to SARS-CoV-2, is where the repertoires were released. The material from the prospective study consisted of cDNA or gDNA derived from T cells, B-cell-depleted T cells, or PBMCs. Samples were obtained from the ongoing ImmuneRACE study (first 160 participants) and from 1,000 to 1,500 subjects provided by 6 global collaborators. The full study reports these points: The quantity of clinical and demographic metadata differed by source and by participant and was supplied without curation.

TCRbeta CDR3 regions were amplified from genomic DNA by means of the immunoSEQ Assay, a bias-controlled multiplex PCR. As for the original processing: Nucleated cell counts per sample were estimated from amplification of reference gene primers within the assay. To quantify the absolute abundance of each unique TCRbeta CDR3 rearrangement, sequence reads were collapsed and filtered. Productive Simpson clonality was computed per sample as the square root of Simpson's diversity index over productive rearrangements. What TCRdb holds here is the immuneACCESS table cut down to in-frame rearrangements. Part of the clones is not present; checked against another copy, under half of the missing clones reflect an unresolved V gene, and the others are unexplained. The DNA was the basis for D and trimming; V, J and clone size are from that table. Within this sample are 95,000 to 120,000 clones, with 75% to 90% of them counted one time only. Together, the top ten hold roughly 5% of the sample.

CDR1 and CDR2 (SGHTA, FQGNSA) derive from the germline V gene. V is cut by 2 bases and J by 4 bases, and the space between the germline ends is 14 bases. The CDR3 runs 15 amino acids, cysteine and phenylalanine included. Only the CDR3 DNA is retained, 45 bases long and in frame from the first base. The source material was peripheral blood. The chain joins TRBV7-2 to TRBJ2-5; no D segment can be confidently identified. The clonotype comes from a woman aged 60-75 years with COVID-19, enrolled during active disease. The CDR3 protein: CASSLTQTPSETQYF. The DNA sequence follows: TGTGCCAGCAGCTTAACACAGACCCCTTCAGAGACCCAGTACTTC.